This T cell receptor beta chain was recovered during a study of CD4 and CD8 cells across lung adenocarcinoma regions. Donors had localized lung adenocarcinoma, a non-small cell lung cancer. CDR1 MNHNS and CDR2 SASEGT come from the germline V gene. CDR3 size: 14 residues. One entry per CDR3 protein, called by TCRdb with MiXCR from the PCR reads. The data contain under 15,000 distinct CDR3 sequences, 53% of them seen just once; the ten biggest clones take up 30% to 40%. This clonotype rates as medium-sized. The sequenced sample was CD8+ T cells from the center of a lung tumor. The gene calls are TRBV6-1 and TRBJ2-5; 9 nucleotides match TRBD1. The DNA end favors TRBJ2-7, so the J call may be wrong. The receptor comes from a female donor with lung adenocarcinoma. The CD4 and CD8 labels of this study may be unreliable. CDR3 in amino acids: CASSEPGQGGEQYF. For the CDR3, the DNA is TGTGCCAGCAGTGAACCGGGACAGGGAGGCGAGCAGTACTTC.